This T cell receptor (beta chain) was sequenced for a study of T cell clones after liver transplantation. The assay was immunoSEQ multiplex PCR, and TCRdb's table has in-frame clones only and misses some. Of about 33,000 clones in the sample, more than 90% were seen once. Trimming removed 5 bases from V and 7 bases from J; junction bases left unmatched: 7. The V gene's germline CDR1 is SGHAT and CDR2 FQNNGV. The CDR3 is made up of 16 amino acids. The TCR comes from a human patient who received a liver transplant. Some T cells may possibly be graft donor cells. The sequenced sample was CD8+ T cells from blood, obtained 12 months after liver transplant. The chain has TRBV11-2 and TRBJ2-1, with TRBD2 matching over 14 bases. DNA for the CDR3: TGTGCCAGCAGCCAGACTAGCGGGAGGGCCGGGAATGAGCAGTTCTTC. It translates to CASSQTSGRAGNEQFF.